This TCR beta chain is from a study of T cell responses to AZD1222 COVID-19 vaccine (dated by TCRdb to the early 2020s). Context from the whole study: TCR sequencing was performed for 233 trial participants, of whom about 200 were given two doses of AZD1222 and approximately 25 were given two doses of MenACWY control vaccine. Trial participants were enrolled by age into 18-55, 56-69 and 70-plus year subgroups, with roughly 160, 29 and 62 TCR-sequenced participants respectively.

Broader findings and caveats from the paper: The 56-69-year group was small, and its depth increase did not reach significance, likely because of low power. Conclusions about previously exposed vaccinees are limited, since just a handful of AZD1222 recipients were seropositive for SARS-CoV-2 at baseline. Nearly half of unique spike-specific TCRs reportedly recognized epitopes outside regions mutated in the B.1.351 and B.1.1.7 variants. Because no day 14 peak-response samples were available, the repertoires could be characterized only after the peak T cell response. Vaccine-associated CD4 TCRs spanned the whole spike protein, with dominant responses in regions 160-218 and 743-854. After two AZD1222 doses, spike-specific TCR breadth and depth were significantly higher than at day 0 and than in MenACWY recipients. Participants were mostly white British, with more females than males. The authors suggested clonal diversity may have been underestimated.

Concerning this clone: Its binding antigen is unknown. Nothing much larger sits one base from this clone, and base qualities are not available.

The CDR3 regions of human TCRbeta chains were analyzed by immunosequencing. In the source study's methods: Repertoire TCRs were checked for matches against a reference library of SARS-CoV-2-specific TCRs that had been generated using the MIRA antigen-specificity platform. Breadth was defined as the fraction of unique TCRs that were SARS-CoV-2-associated. Depth was defined as the fraction of total T cells that were SARS-CoV-2-associated. Each spike-specific TCR was assigned to its reactive spike region and to a CD4 or CD8 class using the MIRA data. Log10-transformed breadth and depth values were compared by one-way ANOVA with Sidak's multiple comparisons tests. TCRdb provides this immuneACCESS table in a form limited to in-frame rearrangements. Some clones are lacking; in checked studies, under half of them reflect an unresolved V gene, and why the rest are absent is not known. Clone size and the V and J calls come from that table; the DNA yielded D and trimming. Counted in this sample were some 150,000 clones; roughly 90% of them appeared once. 1.5% to 2% of the sample goes to the ten largest clones.

The time point label corresponds to: about 28 days (+/-7) after the second vaccine dose. AZD1222 recipients whose second dose came at about 4 weeks and those whose second dose came at about 12 weeks were combined into one group, since spike-specific TCR depth and breadth did not differ between the two schedules. Samples from vaccinated people were obtained from the UK trials COV001 and COV002, which included a single-blind randomized controlled phase 2/3 trial of AZD1222 (ChAdOx1 nCoV-19) in healthy adults. For TCRbeta chain sequencing, PBMC samples were collected from trial participants at day 0 and at day 28 after the second dose. Taken from cysteine to phenylalanine, the CDR3 has 14 residues. The DNA shown is the 42-base CDR3, in frame from base 1. For CDR1 and CDR2, the germline V gene (reference sequence) lists SGHNT and YYREEE. V sheds 0 bases and J sheds 4 bases, leaving 8 bases between their ends.

The sample in question was peripheral blood, obtained 28 days after the second AZD1222 dose. The sequence joins TRBV5-4 to TRBJ1-3; the D gene is unclear. The TCR originated in an adult who received the AZD1222 COVID-19 vaccine. The bases are TGTGCCAGCAGCTTGGAGGGCTCCGGAAACACCATATATTTT. Its translation reads: CASSLEGSGNTIYF. With the rest looked up from the reference TRBV5-4 and TRBJ1-3 genes rather than sequenced, the full variable domain is ETGVTQSPTHLIKTRGQQVTLRCSSQSGHNTVSWYQQALGQGPQFIFQYYREEENGRGNFPPRFSGLQFPNYSSELNVNALELDDSALYLCASSLEGSGNTIYFGEGSWLTVV.